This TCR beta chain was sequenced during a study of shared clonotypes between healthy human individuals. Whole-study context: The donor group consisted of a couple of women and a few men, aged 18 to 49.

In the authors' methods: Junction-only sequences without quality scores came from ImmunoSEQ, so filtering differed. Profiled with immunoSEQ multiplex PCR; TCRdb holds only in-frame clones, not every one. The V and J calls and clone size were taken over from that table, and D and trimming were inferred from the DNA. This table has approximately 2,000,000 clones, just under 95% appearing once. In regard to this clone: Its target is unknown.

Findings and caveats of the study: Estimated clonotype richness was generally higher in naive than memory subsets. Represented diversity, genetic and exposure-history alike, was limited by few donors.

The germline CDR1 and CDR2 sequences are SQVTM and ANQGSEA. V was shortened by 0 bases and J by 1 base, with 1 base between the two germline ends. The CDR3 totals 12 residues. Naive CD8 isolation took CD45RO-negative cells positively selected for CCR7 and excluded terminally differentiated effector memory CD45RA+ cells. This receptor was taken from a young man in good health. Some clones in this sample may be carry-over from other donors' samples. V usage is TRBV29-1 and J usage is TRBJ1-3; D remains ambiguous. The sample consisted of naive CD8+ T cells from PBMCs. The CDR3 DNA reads TGCAGCGTTGAAGAATCTGGAAACACCATATATTTT. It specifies CSVEESGNTIYF.